Presented here are 13 T cell receptor beta chains from one specimen sequenced in a study of CD8+ T cells in alopecia areata. Reverse transcription of extracted RNA yielded cDNA, which provided the sequencing template. Repertoires were generated with immunoSEQ multiplex PCR, while TCRdb's copy carries only in-frame clones and drops some. The sample has over 100,000 clones, around 49% seen once; the top ten hold under 20%. Sequences were derived from CD8+ T cells sorted from blood, sampled at week 0. The receptors were sampled from a human donor with alopecia areata.

The V call is TRBV29-1, the J call TRBJ2-7; maybe TRBD1 (6 bases). The CDR3 has 15 residues. V dropped 3 bases and J dropped 3 bases, with 18 bases sitting between them. CDR1 is SQVTM and CDR2 is ANQGSEA in the germline V gene. In DNA form, the CDR3 reads TGCAGCGTTGATTCTTTTCCAGGGGCTGGCTACGAGCAGTACTTC. The encoded protein is CSVDSFPGAGYEQYF.

This clone was counted between two and nine times. The CDR3 DNA reads as TGTGCCAGCAGTTACTCTCCGGTGGGACGCACAGATACGCAGTATTTT. The encoded protein is CASSYSPVGRTDTQYF. This sequence joins TRBV6-5 and TRBJ2-3, with D perhaps being TRBD1 or TRBD2 (5 bases each). The CDR3 extends over 16 amino acids. V was cut by 0 bases and J by 1 base, with 11 bases left in between. Germline assignment: CDR1 MNHEY and CDR2 SVGAGI.

The J gene is TRBJ1-1, the V gene TRBV25-1; D not certain. CDR3 size: 16 residues. With 0 bases removed from V and 6 bases from J, the gap between germline ends came to 17 bases. Germline CDR1 and CDR2: MGHDK and SYGVNS. DNA for the CDR3: TGTGCCAGCAGTGAATACGATGCAGTGTCTGCCGCTGAAGCTTTCTTT. Residues: CASSEYDAVSAAEAFF.

This clone showed up just a few times. The sample has other DNA sequences that encode this CDR3 too. The chain couples TRBV5-6 to TRBJ2-1; D is possibly TRBD2 (5 bases). The V and J ends lost 2 bases and 4 bases respectively, with 7 bases between them. The CDR3 has 13 residues. Germline V lookup: CDR1 SGHDT, CDR2 YYEEEE. The chain's CDR3 is CASSLADYNEQFF. The CDR3 DNA sequence: TGTGCCAGCAGCTTAGCGGATTACAATGAGCAGTTCTTC.

The chain has TRBV7-6 and TRBJ1-1; possible D gene TRBD1, 5 bases. V lost 4 bases and J lost 7, with 10 bases in between. The length of the CDR3 is 12 residues. Germline V CDR1 and CDR2: SGHVS, FNYEAQ. The CDR3 coding sequence is TGTGCCAGCAGCTCGCAGGGATTTGAAGCTTTCTTT. Translated, it gives CASSSQGFEAFF. The whole variable domain, remainder taken from reference TRBV7-6 and TRBJ1-1, is GAGVSQSPRYKVTKRGQDVALRCDPISGHVSLYWYRQALGQGPEFLTYFNYEAQQDKSGLPNDRFSAERPEGSISTLTIQRTEQRDSAMYRCASSSQGFEAFFGQGTRLTVV.

The V gene is TRBV5-1, the J gene TRBJ2-3, with a possible D match to TRBD2 (5 bases). V was clipped by 7 bases and J by 4 bases, with 16 bases between them. The germline V gene has CDR1 SGHRS and CDR2 YFSETQ. This CDR3 has 14 residues. DNA for the CDR3: TGCGCCAGCCGCGGGCTCCACCGGGCAGATACGCAGTATTTT. This codes for CASRGLHRADTQYF. Variable domain in full (rest from reference TRBV5-1 and TRBJ2-3): KAGVTQTPRYLIKTRGQQVTLSCSPISGHRSVSWYQQTPGQGLQFLFEYFSETQRNKGNFPGRFSGRQFSNSRSEMNVSTLELGDSALYLCASRGLHRADTQYFGPGTRLTVL.

Regarding this clone: Other DNA sequences from this sample encode an identical CDR3 as well. This rearrangement joins TRBV7-2 to TRBJ2-7, with TRBD2 as a possible D gene (6 bases). Germline assignment: CDR1 SGHTA and CDR2 FQGNSA. V lost 1 base and J 3 bases, leaving 7 bases between the germline ends. The length of the CDR3 is 13 residues. CDR3 DNA: TGTGCCAGCAGCTTAGAGGGAGGCTACGAGCAGTACTTC. It yields the protein CASSLEGGYEQYF. Variable domain in full (rest from reference TRBV7-2 and TRBJ2-7): GAGVSQSPSNKVTEKGKDVELRCDPISGHTALYWYRQSLGQGLEFLIYFQGNSAPDKSGLPSDRFSAERTGGSVSTLTIQRTQQEDSAVYLCASSLEGGYEQYFGPGTRLTVT.

The chain joins TRBV30 to TRBJ2-2; no firm D call. CDR3 size: 15 residues. Trimming stripped 0 bases from V and 2 bases from J, with 10 bases between. From germline, CDR1 is GTSNPN and CDR2 SVGIG (reference sequence). The CDR3 protein is CAWSVVDLNTGELFF. The CDR3 DNA reads as TGTGCCTGGAGTGTTGTGGACCTAAACACCGGGGAGCTGTTTTTT.

This clone was observed a handful of times. The chain carries TRBV28 and TRBJ2-1; 11 bases map to TRBD2. Germline lookup yields CDR1 MDHEN and CDR2 SYDVKM. This CDR3 is 18 amino acids long. Trimming removed 6 bases from V and 1 base from J; junction bases left unmatched: 11. CDR3 in amino acids: CASSKLAGALPSYNEQFF. CDR3 DNA: TGTGCCAGCAGCAAACTAGCGGGGGCTCTGCCATCCTACAATGAGCAGTTCTTC.

V usage is TRBV15 and J usage is TRBJ2-5; no clear D. The V and J ends lost 3 bases and 1 base respectively, with 6 bases between them. Germline-derived CDR1 and CDR2 are LNHNV and YYDKDF (reference sequence). This CDR3 is built from 13 residues. CDR3 protein: CATSRYLQETQYF. The CDR3 nucleotides read TGTGCCACCAGCAGGTACCTCCAAGAGACCCAGTACTTC.

The rearrangement joins TRBV13 to TRBJ2-7; the D is unclear. Trimming took 4 bases from V and 2 from J, leaving 6 bases between them. Germline V gene lookup returns CDR1 PRHDT and CDR2 FYEKMQ (reference sequence). The CDR3 is made up of 12 amino acids. This CDR3 reads CASSSNPYEQYF. In nucleotides, the CDR3 is TGTGCCAGCAGCTCAAACCCCTACGAGCAGTACTTC.

V gene TRBV30 combines with J gene TRBJ1-6; weak D call: TRBD1 (5 bases). Germline CDR1 is GTSNPN and CDR2 is SVGIG (reference sequence). V lost 1 base, J lost 11 bases, and 9 bases lay in between. The CDR3 has 12 amino acids. CDR3 DNA sequence: TGTGCCTGGAGTGGACAGCCAGCACCCCTCCACTTT. Translation: CAWSGQPAPLHF.

This chain links TRBV27 with TRBJ2-1; 9 bases line up with TRBD1. Germline-derived CDR1 and CDR2 are MNHEY and SMNVEV (reference sequence). The CDR3 is made up of 17 amino acids. With V trimmed by 5 bases and J by 6 bases, 14 bases remained unmatched. This chain's CDR3 is CASSVGFGTGSGNEQFF. In DNA form, the CDR3 reads TGTGCCAGCAGTGTAGGATTCGGGACAGGGTCAGGCAATGAGCAGTTCTTC.